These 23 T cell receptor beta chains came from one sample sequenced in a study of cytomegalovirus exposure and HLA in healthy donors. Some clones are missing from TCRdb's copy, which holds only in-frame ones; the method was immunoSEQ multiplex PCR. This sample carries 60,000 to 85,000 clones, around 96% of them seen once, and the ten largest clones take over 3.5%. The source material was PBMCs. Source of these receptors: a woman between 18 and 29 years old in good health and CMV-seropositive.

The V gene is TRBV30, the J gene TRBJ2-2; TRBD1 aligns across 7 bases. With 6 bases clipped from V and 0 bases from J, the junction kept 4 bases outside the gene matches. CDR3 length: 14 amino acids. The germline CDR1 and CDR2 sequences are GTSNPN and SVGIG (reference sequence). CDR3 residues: CACTGTANTGELFF. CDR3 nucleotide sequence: TGTGCCTGTACCGGGACAGCGAACACCGGGGAGCTGTTTTTT.

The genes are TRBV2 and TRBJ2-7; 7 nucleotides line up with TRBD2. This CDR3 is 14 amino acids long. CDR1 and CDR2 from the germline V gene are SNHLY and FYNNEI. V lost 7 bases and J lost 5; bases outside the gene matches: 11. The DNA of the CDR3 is TGTGCCAGCAAGGCGGTGGGCCTAGCGGACGAGCAGTACTTC. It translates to CASKAVGLADEQYF.

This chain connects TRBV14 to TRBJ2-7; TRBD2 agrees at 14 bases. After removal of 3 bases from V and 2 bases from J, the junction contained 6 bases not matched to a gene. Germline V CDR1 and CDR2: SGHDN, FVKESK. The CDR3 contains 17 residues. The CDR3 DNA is TGTGCCAGCAGCCAGGGGGGACTAGCGGGAGTGGCCTACGAGCAGTACTTC. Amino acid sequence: CASSQGGLAGVAYEQYF.

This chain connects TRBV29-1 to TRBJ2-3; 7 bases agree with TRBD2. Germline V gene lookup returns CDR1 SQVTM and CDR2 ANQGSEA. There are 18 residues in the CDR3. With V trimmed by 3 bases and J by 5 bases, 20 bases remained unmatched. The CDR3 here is CSVETPALEGGRLDTQYF. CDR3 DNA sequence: TGCAGCGTTGAGACTCCTGCGCTCGAGGGCGGGAGACTAGATACGCAGTATTTT.

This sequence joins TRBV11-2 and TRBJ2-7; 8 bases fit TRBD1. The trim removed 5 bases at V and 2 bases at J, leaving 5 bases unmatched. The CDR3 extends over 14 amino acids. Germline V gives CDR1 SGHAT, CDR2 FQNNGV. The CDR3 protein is CASSKVDRAYEQYF. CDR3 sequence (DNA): TGTGCCAGCAGCAAGGTGGACAGGGCCTACGAGCAGTACTTC.

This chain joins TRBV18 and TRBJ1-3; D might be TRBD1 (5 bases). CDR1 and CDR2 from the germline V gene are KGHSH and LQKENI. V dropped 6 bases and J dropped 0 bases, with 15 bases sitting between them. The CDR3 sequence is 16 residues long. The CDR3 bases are TGTGCCAGCTCCATGGGGCAGCTGAGCTCTGGAAACACCATATATTTT. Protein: CASSMGQLSSGNTIYF.

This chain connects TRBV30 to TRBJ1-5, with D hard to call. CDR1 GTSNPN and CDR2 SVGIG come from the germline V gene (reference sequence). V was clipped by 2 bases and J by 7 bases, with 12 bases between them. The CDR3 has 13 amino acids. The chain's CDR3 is CAWSIGVGQPQHF. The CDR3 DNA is TGTGCCTGGAGTATTGGAGTCGGGCAGCCCCAGCATTTT.

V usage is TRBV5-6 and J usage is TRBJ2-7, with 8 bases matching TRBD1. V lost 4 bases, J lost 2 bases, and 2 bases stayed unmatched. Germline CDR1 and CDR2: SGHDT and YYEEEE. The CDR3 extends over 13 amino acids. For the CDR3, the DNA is TGTGCCAGCAGCCGGGACAGGACCTACGAGCAGTACTTC. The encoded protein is CASSRDRTYEQYF.

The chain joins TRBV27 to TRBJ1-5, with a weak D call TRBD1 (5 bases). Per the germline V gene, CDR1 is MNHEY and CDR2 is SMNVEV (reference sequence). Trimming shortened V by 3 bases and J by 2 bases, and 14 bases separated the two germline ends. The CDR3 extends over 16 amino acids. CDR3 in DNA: TGTGCCAGCAGTTTTCGGGGGGGGGTGGGCAATCAGCCCCAGCATTTT. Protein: CASSFRGGVGNQPQHF.

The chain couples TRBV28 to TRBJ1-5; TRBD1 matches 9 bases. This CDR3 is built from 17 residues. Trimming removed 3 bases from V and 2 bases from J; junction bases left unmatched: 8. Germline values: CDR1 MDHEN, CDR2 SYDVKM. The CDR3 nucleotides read TGTGCCAGCAGTTTGGACAGGGGAGTGGTAGGCAATCAGCCCCAGCATTTT. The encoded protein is CASSLDRGVVGNQPQHF.

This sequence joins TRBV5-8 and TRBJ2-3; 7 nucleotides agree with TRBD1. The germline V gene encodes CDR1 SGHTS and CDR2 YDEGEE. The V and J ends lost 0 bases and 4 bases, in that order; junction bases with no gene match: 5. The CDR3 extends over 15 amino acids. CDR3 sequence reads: CASSLVSQGADTQYF. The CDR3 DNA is TGTGCCAGCAGCTTGGTTTCGCAGGGGGCAGATACGCAGTATTTT.

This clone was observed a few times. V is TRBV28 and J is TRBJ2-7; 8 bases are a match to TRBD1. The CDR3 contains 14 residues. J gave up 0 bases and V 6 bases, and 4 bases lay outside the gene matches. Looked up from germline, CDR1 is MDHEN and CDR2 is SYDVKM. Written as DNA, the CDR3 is TGTGCCAGCAGCTGGGACAGGAGCTCCTACGAGCAGTACTTC. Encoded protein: CASSWDRSSYEQYF. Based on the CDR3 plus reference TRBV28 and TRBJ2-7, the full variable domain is DVKVTQSSRYLVKRTGEKVFLECVQDMDHENMFWYRQDPGLGLRLIYFSYDVKMKEKGDIPEGYSVSREKKERFSLILESASTNQTSMYLCASSWDRSSYEQYFGPGTRLTVT.

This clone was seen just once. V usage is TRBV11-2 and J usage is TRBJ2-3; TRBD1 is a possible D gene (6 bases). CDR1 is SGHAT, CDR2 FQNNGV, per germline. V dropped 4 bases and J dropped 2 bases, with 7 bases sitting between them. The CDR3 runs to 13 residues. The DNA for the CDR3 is TGTGCCAGCAGCTCAGGGGACACAGATACGCAGTATTTT. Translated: CASSSGDTDTQYF.

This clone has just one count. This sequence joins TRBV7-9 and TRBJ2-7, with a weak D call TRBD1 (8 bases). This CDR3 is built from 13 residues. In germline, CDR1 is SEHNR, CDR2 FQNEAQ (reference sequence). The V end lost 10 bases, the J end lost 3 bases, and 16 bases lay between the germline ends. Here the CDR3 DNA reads TGTGCCACGGAACAGGGGGGGGTCTACGAGCAGTACTTC. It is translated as CATEQGGVYEQYF.

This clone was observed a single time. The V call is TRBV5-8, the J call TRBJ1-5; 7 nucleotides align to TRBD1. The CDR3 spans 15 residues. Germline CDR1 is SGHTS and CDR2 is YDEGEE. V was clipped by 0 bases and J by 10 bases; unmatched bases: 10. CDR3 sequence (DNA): TGTGCCAGCAGCTTGGAGGCGACAGGGTATCGTCCCCAGCATTTT. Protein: CASSLEATGYRPQHF.

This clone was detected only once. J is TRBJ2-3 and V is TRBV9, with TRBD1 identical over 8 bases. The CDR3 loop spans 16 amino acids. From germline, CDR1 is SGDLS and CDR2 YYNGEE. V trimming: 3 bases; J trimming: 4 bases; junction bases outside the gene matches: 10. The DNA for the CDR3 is TGTGCCAGCAGCGCTTCGGACAGGGCGTTTGCAGATACGCAGTATTTT. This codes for CASSASDRAFADTQYF.

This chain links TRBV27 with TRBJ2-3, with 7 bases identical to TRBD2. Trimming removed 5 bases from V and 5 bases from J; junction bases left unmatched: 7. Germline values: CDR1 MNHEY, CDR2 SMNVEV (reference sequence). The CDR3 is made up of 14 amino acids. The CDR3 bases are TGTGCCAGCAGTCCCCGACTAGCAGGAGATACGCAGTATTTT. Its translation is CASSPRLAGDTQYF.

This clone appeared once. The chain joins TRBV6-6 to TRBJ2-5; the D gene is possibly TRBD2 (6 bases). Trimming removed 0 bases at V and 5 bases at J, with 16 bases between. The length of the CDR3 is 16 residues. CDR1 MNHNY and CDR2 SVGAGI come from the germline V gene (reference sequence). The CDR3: CASSYSRARGRETQYF. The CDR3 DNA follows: TGTGCCAGCAGTTACTCGAGGGCACGGGGGAGGGAGACCCAGTACTTC.

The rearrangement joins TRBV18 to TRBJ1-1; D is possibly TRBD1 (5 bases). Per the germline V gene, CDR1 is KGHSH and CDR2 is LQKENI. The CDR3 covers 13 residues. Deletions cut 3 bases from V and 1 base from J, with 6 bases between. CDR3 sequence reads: CASSPQGNTEAFF. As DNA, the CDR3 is TGTGCCAGCTCACCGCAGGGGAACACTGAAGCTTTCTTT.

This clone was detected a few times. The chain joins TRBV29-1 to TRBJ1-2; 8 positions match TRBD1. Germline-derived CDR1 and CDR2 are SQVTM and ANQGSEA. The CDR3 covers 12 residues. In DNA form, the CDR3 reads TGCAGTCATGCAGGGGGCGCGGGTGGCTACACCTTC. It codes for CSHAGGAGGYTF.

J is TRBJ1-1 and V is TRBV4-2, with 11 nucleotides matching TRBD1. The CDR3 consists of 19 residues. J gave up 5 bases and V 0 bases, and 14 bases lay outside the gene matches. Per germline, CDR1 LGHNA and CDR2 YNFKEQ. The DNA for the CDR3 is TGTGCCAGCAGCCAAGATTATAGAGGGACAGGGGGAGGATGGACTGAAGCTTTCTTT. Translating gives CASSQDYRGTGGGWTEAFF.

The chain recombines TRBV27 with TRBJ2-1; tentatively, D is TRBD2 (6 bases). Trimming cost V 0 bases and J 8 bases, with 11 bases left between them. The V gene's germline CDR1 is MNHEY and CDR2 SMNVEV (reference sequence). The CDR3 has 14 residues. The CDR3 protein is CASSLSEGRDEQFF. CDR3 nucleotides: TGTGCCAGCAGTTTATCGGAGGGACGCGATGAGCAGTTCTTC.

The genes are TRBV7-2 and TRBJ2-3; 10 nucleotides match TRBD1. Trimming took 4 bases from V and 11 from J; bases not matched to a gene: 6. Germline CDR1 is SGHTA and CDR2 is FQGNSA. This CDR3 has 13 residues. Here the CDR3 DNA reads TGTGCCAGCAGCTCGGACAGGGGGGGGATGCAGTATTTT. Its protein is CASSSDRGGMQYF.